The 27 T cell receptor beta chains below all came from one sample that was sequenced in a study of blood T cell repertoires in COVID-19. TCRdb's table, derived via immunoSEQ multiplex PCR, lists solely in-frame clones and lacks some. The sample has 250,000 to 300,000 clones, around 90% seen once. Source material: PBMCs or T cells enriched from blood (not recorded which). The source is a woman aged 25 to 39 who had recovered from COVID-19.

V and J are TRBV14 and TRBJ1-2; TRBD1 aligns across 10 bases. This CDR3 has 15 amino acids. The trim removed 2 bases at V and 2 bases at J, leaving 2 bases unmatched. CDR1 and CDR2 (germline): SGHDN, FVKESK. CDR3 sequence (DNA): TGTGCCAGCAGCCAACCGGGACAGGGGAACTATGGCTACACCTTC. It encodes CASSQPGQGNYGYTF.

This chain uses TRBV7-9 with TRBJ1-4, with 8 bases that match TRBD1. Germline CDR1 reads SEHNR; CDR2 reads FQNEAQ (reference sequence). J was trimmed by 3 bases and V by 5 bases; bases with no gene match: 2. The CDR3 has 14 residues. The CDR3 is CASSLTGANEKLFF. As DNA, the CDR3 is TGTGCCAGCAGCCTGACAGGGGCTAATGAAAAACTGTTTTTT.

This chain uses TRBV7-9 with TRBJ2-7; D possibly corresponds to TRBD1 (6 bases). CDR3 size: 14 residues. V was cut by 4 bases and J by 3 bases, with 13 bases left in between. Germline lookup yields CDR1 SEHNR and CDR2 FQNEAQ (reference sequence). The CDR3: CASSSTRDNYEQYF. Written as DNA, the CDR3 is TGTGCCAGCAGCTCGACCAGGGACAACTACGAGCAGTACTTC.

The chain uses TRBV27 and TRBJ2-1; possible D gene TRBD2, 6 bases. The ends were cut back, 4 bases at V and 1 base at J, with 17 bases in the middle. This CDR3 is built from 17 residues. Germline CDR1 and CDR2: MNHEY and SMNVEV (reference sequence). Written as DNA, the CDR3 is TGTGCCAGCAGTTCCACCTCGAGTAGCGGTTCCTACAATGAGCAGTTCTTC. This translates into CASSSTSSSGSYNEQFF.

The chain couples TRBV7-9 to TRBJ2-5, with D possibly TRBD1 on 6 matching bases. Per germline, CDR1 SEHNR and CDR2 FQNEAQ (reference sequence). V dropped 6 bases and J dropped 5 bases, with 16 bases sitting between them. The CDR3 has 14 residues. CDR3 amino acids: CASSLQGSGETQYF. CDR3 bases: TGTGCCAGCAGTTTACAGGGTTCCGGGGAGACCCAGTACTTC.

In its sample, this clone was seen a few times. The sample contains more than one DNA sequence encoding this CDR3. This sequence joins TRBV19 and TRBJ2-2; 9 bases line up with TRBD1. In germline, CDR1 is LNHDA, CDR2 SQIVND (reference sequence). The CDR3 has 15 amino acids. J gave up 5 bases and V 5 bases, and 6 bases lay outside the gene matches. The CDR3 region is CASSPRQGGTGELFF. CDR3 bases: TGTGCCAGTAGTCCCCGACAGGGGGGGACCGGGGAGCTGTTTTTT.

V and J are TRBV7-2 and TRBJ2-1; TRBD1 agrees at 7 bases. From germline, CDR1 is SGHTA and CDR2 FQGNSA. The CDR3 runs 15 residues. The V gene end was trimmed by 5 bases and the J gene end by 2 bases; junction bases not matched to a gene: 6. The CDR3 bases are TGTGCCAGCAGCGGGACAGCGTCGACCTACAATGAGCAGTTCTTC. Protein sequence: CASSGTASTYNEQFF.

The chain uses TRBV19 and TRBJ2-1; 14 bases match TRBD2. The CDR3 is made up of 17 amino acids. J lost 7 bases, V lost 0 bases, and 5 bases had no gene match. Germline V gene lookup returns CDR1 LNHDA and CDR2 SQIVND (reference sequence). CDR3 in amino acids: CASSIEAGTSGSNEQFF. For the CDR3, the DNA is TGTGCCAGTAGTATAGAAGCCGGGACTAGCGGGAGTAATGAGCAGTTCTTC.

The chain couples TRBV6-2 or TRBV6-3 to TRBJ2-1, with TRBD2 matching over 14 bases. V was pared by 6 bases and J by 6 bases, with 7 bases of the junction left unmatched. The CDR3 contains 16 residues. Germline V lookup: CDR1 MNHEY, CDR2 SVGEGT. The CDR3 reads CASSLGLAGAINEQFF. CDR3 DNA: TGTGCCAGCAGCCTGGGACTAGCGGGAGCGATCAATGAGCAGTTCTTC.

This chain connects TRBV19 to TRBJ2-7; a weak D match, TRBD1 (5 bases). The CDR3 spans 13 residues. The V end was cut by 5 bases, the J end by 2 bases, with 10 bases between. Germline CDR1 LNHDA, CDR2 SQIVND (reference sequence). CDR3 coding DNA: TGTGCCAGTAGTGGGGCAGTCACCTACGAGCAGTACTTC. Its protein is CASSGAVTYEQYF.

The chain employs TRBV6-5 and TRBJ1-2, with 7 positions matching TRBD1. This CDR3 spans 14 amino acids. Germline assignment: CDR1 MNHEY and CDR2 SVGAGI. Trimming took 5 bases from V and 5 from J; bases not matched to a gene: 8. The CDR3: CASSTRDSIYGYTF. CDR3 coding DNA: TGTGCCAGCAGTACCCGGGACAGCATATATGGCTACACCTTC.

This chain connects TRBV28 to TRBJ1-5, with TRBD1 identical over 10 bases. Per the germline V gene, CDR1 is MDHEN and CDR2 is SYDVKM. Trimming cost V 5 bases and J 0 bases; bases outside gene matches: 10. This CDR3 has 18 residues. The CDR3 DNA reads TGTGCCAGCAGTCTAACCGGGACAGGGGTTTCTAGCAATCAGCCCCAGCATTTT. This encodes CASSLTGTGVSSNQPQHF.

The CDR3 here is CASSEAGALSYEQYF. In nucleotides, the CDR3 is TGTGCCAGCAGCGAAGCGGGGGCCCTCTCCTACGAGCAGTACTTC. The J gene is TRBJ2-7, the V gene TRBV5-4, with TRBD2 matching over 8 bases. CDR3 size: 15 residues. Germline loops: CDR1 SGHNT, CDR2 YYREEE (reference sequence). Trimming cost V 4 bases and J 0 bases; bases outside gene matches: 6. Complete variable domain (other parts from reference TRBV5-4 and TRBJ2-7): ETGVTQSPTHLIKTRGQQVTLRCSSQSGHNTVSWYQQALGQGPQFIFQYYREEENGRGNFPPRFSGLQFPNYSSELNVNALELDDSALYLCASSEAGALSYEQYFGPGTRLTVT.

This clone was counted a single time. The chain uses TRBV27 and TRBJ1-4; possible D gene TRBD1, 5 bases. The germline V and J ends were trimmed by 5 bases and 8 bases, with 18 bases remaining between them. The CDR3 consists of 15 residues. Looked up from germline, CDR1 is MNHEY and CDR2 is SMNVEV (reference sequence). The CDR3 DNA follows: TGTGCCAGCAGTGACGGAAGGGGAGGTTGGGAAAAACTGTTTTTT. It is translated as CASSDGRGGWEKLFF. Using reference TRBV27 and TRBJ1-4 for the parts outside the CDR3, the full variable domain is EAQVTQNPRYLITVTGKKLTVTCSQNMNHEYMSWYRQDPGLGLRQIYYSMNVEVTDKGDVPEGYKVSRKEKRNFPLILESPSPNQTSLYFCASSDGRGGWEKLFFGSGTQLSVL.

This clone appeared once. V and J are TRBV2 and TRBJ2-7; 9 nucleotides align to TRBD2. Per germline, CDR1 SNHLY and CDR2 FYNNEI. Germline trimming cut 5 bases from V and 2 bases from J; bases unmatched to any gene: 4. There are 14 residues in the CDR3. CDR3 loop: CASSPSGATYEQYF. As DNA, the CDR3 is TGTGCCAGCAGTCCTAGCGGGGCAACCTACGAGCAGTACTTC.

This chain links TRBV7-8 with TRBJ2-7; D may be TRBD1 (5 bases). Trimming took 4 bases from V and 1 from J, leaving 14 bases between them. CDR1 SGHVS and CDR2 FQNEAQ come from the germline V gene. The CDR3 loop spans 15 amino acids. The CDR3 nucleotides read TGTGCCAGCAGCTCAGAACAGGTGACGTCCTACGAGCAGTACTTC. Encoded protein: CASSSEQVTSYEQYF.

The chain employs TRBV5-4 and TRBJ2-7; TRBD2 might be the D (6 bases). There are 16 residues in the CDR3. Germline loops: CDR1 SGHNT, CDR2 YYREEE (reference sequence). Trimming shortened V by 0 bases and J by 0 bases, and 13 bases separated the two germline ends. The CDR3 is CASSLGGVRSSYEQYF. The CDR3 nucleotides read TGTGCCAGCAGCTTGGGGGGGGTCCGGAGCTCCTACGAGCAGTACTTC. Supplemented by reference TRBV5-4 and TRBJ2-7, the full variable domain reads ETGVTQSPTHLIKTRGQQVTLRCSSQSGHNTVSWYQQALGQGPQFIFQYYREEENGRGNFPPRFSGLQFPNYSSELNVNALELDDSALYLCASSLGGVRSSYEQYFGPGTRLTVT.

This clone was observed a few times. Other DNA sequences within the sample encode an identical CDR3. V and J are TRBV2 and TRBJ1-6, with TRBD1 matching 10 bases. Germline values: CDR1 SNHLY, CDR2 FYNNEI. With 3 bases clipped from V and 9 bases from J, the junction kept 2 bases outside the gene matches. The CDR3 loop spans 14 amino acids. The CDR3 region is CASSEGQGISPLHF. CDR3 nucleotide sequence: TGTGCCAGCAGTGAGGGACAGGGGATTTCACCCCTCCACTTT.

The rearrangement uses TRBV5-4 and TRBJ1-2; TRBD1 aligns across 7 bases. The CDR3 has 15 amino acids. CDR1 and CDR2 (germline): SGHNT, YYREEE (reference sequence). V lost 3 bases and J lost 4; bases outside the gene matches: 9. In DNA form, the CDR3 reads TGTGCCAGCAGCTATAACAGGGGCGTCAGCTATGGCTACACCTTC. This sequence encodes CASSYNRGVSYGYTF. The complete variable domain, with remaining parts taken from reference TRBV5-4 and TRBJ1-2, reads ETGVTQSPTHLIKTRGQQVTLRCSSQSGHNTVSWYQQALGQGPQFIFQYYREEENGRGNFPPRFSGLQFPNYSSELNVNALELDDSALYLCASSYNRGVSYGYTFGSGTRLTVV.

The gene calls are TRBV19 and TRBJ2-1, with 7 nucleotides matching TRBD2. Germline V lookup: CDR1 LNHDA, CDR2 SQIVND (reference sequence). The length of the CDR3 is 15 residues. Trimming at V came to 3 bases and at J to 4 bases, leaving 6 bases not matched to a gene. The CDR3 loop reads CASSMGRESYNEQFF. CDR3 sequence (DNA): TGTGCCAGTAGTATGGGGCGGGAGAGTTACAATGAGCAGTTCTTC. Combining the CDR3 with reference TRBV19 and TRBJ2-1 gives the whole variable domain DGGITQSPKYLFRKEGQNVTLSCEQNLNHDAMYWYRQDPGQGLRLIYYSQIVNDFQKGDIAEGYSVSREKKESFPLTVTSAQKNPTAFYLCASSMGRESYNEQFFGPGTRLTVL.

V usage is TRBV7-9 and J usage is TRBJ1-5, with 8 nucleotides matching TRBD1. In germline, CDR1 is SEHNR, CDR2 FQNEAQ (reference sequence). The CDR3 is 15 amino acids. V was clipped by 5 bases and J by 2 bases; unmatched bases: 5. The CDR3 nucleotides are TGTGCCAGCAGCCCAGGGGGCGGTCGCAATCAGCCCCAGCATTTT. Protein: CASSPGGGRNQPQHF.

The chain has TRBV18 and TRBJ1-4; a weak D match, TRBD1 (5 bases). This CDR3 comprises 18 residues. Trimming removed 4 bases at V and 8 bases at J, with 26 bases between. Germline values: CDR1 KGHSH, CDR2 LQKENI. As DNA, the CDR3 is TGTGCCAGCTCACGGGAGGCCGTCCGGGGCTTGATTAAGGAAAAACTGTTTTTT. Translation: CASSREAVRGLIKEKLFF.

With regard to this clone: At one boundary the junction diverges from the germline segment, which might be a read error. This chain joins TRBV2 and TRBJ2-5; D perhaps matches TRBD1 (6 bases). Germline loops: CDR1 SNHLY, CDR2 FYNNEI. There are 16 residues in the CDR3. The CDR3 region is CASREGPGVNQETQYF. The CDR3 region has the DNA TGTGCCAGCAGGGAAGGTCCAGGGGTAAATCAAGAGACCCAGTACTTC.

V is TRBV5-6 and J is TRBJ2-1, with 12 bases aligning to TRBD2. The CDR3 length is 17 residues. The J segment lost 11 bases and the V segment lost 1 base, leaving 13 bases of the junction unmatched. CDR1 SGHDT and CDR2 YYEEEE come from the germline V gene. CDR3 sequence (DNA): TGTGCCAGCAGCTTGTATGAAAGACTAGCGGGAGCTCGAAAGCAGTTCTTC. It yields the protein CASSLYERLAGARKQFF.

The rearrangement uses TRBV28 and TRBJ2-1, with 7 bases that match TRBD1. J was trimmed by 4 bases and V by 5 bases; bases with no gene match: 2. The CDR3 is made up of 13 amino acids. Germline V lookup: CDR1 MDHEN, CDR2 SYDVKM. CDR3 residues: CASSGDSYNEQFF. As DNA, the CDR3 is TGTGCCAGCAGTGGGGACAGTTACAATGAGCAGTTCTTC.

The chain combines TRBV7-9 with TRBJ1-2, with 7 bases aligning to TRBD1. The CDR3 consists of 15 residues. Germline CDR1 and CDR2: SEHNR and FQNEAQ (reference sequence). V lost 1 base and J lost 6; bases outside the gene matches: 8. This CDR3 is CASSLDGQGEDGYTF. The CDR3 DNA is TGTGCCAGCAGCTTAGACGGTCAGGGGGAGGATGGCTACACCTTC.

V is TRBV2 and J is TRBJ1-5; D is undetermined. This CDR3 spans 13 amino acids. The V and J ends lost 7 bases and 4 bases respectively, with 11 bases between them. From germline, CDR1 is SNHLY and CDR2 FYNNEI. The CDR3 sequence is CASKSVRNQPQHF. In DNA, the CDR3 is TGTGCCAGCAAGAGTGTTCGAAATCAGCCCCAGCATTTT.